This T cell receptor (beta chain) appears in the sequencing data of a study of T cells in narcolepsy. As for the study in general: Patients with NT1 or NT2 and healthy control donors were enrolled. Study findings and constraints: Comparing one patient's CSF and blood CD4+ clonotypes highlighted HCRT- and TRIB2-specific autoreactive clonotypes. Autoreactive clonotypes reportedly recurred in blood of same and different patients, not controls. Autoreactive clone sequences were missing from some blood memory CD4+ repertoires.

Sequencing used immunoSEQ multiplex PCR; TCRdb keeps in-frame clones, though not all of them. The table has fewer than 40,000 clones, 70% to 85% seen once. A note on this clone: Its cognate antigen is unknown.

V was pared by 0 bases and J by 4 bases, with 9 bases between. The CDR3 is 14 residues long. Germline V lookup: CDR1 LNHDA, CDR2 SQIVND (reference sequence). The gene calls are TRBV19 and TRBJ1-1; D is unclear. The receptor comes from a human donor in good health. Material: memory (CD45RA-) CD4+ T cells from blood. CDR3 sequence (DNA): TGTGCCAGTAGTATAGATCGTAGGAGCACTGAAGCTTTCTTT. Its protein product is CASSIDRRSTEAFF.